The 27 T cell receptor beta chains reported below all come from one sample, sequenced in a study of glioma-infiltrating T cells. TCR alpha and beta CDR3 regions were amplified from RNA using iRepertoire nested multiplex PCR. Via MiXCR, TCRdb re-called the multiplex PCR reads, giving one row per CDR3 protein. The repertoire consists of some 85,000 distinct CDR3 sequences, with under 30% occurring once and the leading ten covering 6.7%. Source material: glioma tissue, nonneoplastic brain tissue, or PBMCs (not recorded which). These receptors were collected from a human donor with low-grade glioma or glioblastoma, undergoing nonglioma brain surgery, or in good health (not recorded which).

This clonotype was picked up a small number of times. The gene calls are TRBV19 and TRBJ2-7; 11 bases are a match to TRBD2. The germline V gene encodes CDR1 LNHDA and CDR2 SQIVND (reference sequence). The V and J ends lost 3 bases and 2 bases, in that order; junction bases with no gene match: 3. CDR3 length: 15 residues. CDR3 bases: TGTGCCAGTAGTATCCCGGGACTAGCGGCCTACGAGCAGTACTTC. Translated: CASSIPGLAAYEQYF.

This clonotype has at least ten counts. The chain employs TRBV6-1 and TRBJ2-1; 9 nucleotides agree with TRBD2. The CDR3 spans 17 residues. Germline loops: CDR1 MNHNS, CDR2 SASEGT. The V and J ends lost 5 bases and 5 bases, in that order; junction bases with no gene match: 13. CDR3 nucleotide sequence: TGTGCCAGCAGTTTTAAACCTCCGGGACTAGCAGACAATGAGCAGTTCTTC. Translated, it gives CASSFKPPGLADNEQFF.

The sample holds many counts of this clonotype. The chain employs TRBV7-6 and TRBJ2-5; tentatively, D is TRBD2 (6 bases). The V end was cut by 4 bases, the J end by 5 bases, with 17 bases between. Germline values: CDR1 SGHVS, CDR2 FNYEAQ. The CDR3 length is 15 residues. The CDR3 DNA follows: TGTGCCAGCAGCTCCCTCGGGGGAACAATGGAGACCCAGTACTTC. Translated: CASSSLGGTMETQYF.

There are a few counts of this clonotype. This rearrangement joins TRBV6-1 to TRBJ1-2, with D tentatively TRBD1 (6 bases). Germline lookup yields CDR1 MNHNS and CDR2 SASEGT. The CDR3 has 12 amino acids. Trimming stripped 6 bases from V and 6 bases from J, with 11 bases between. The CDR3 DNA is TGTGCCAGCAGCCAATACAGGGATGGCTACACCTTC. Encoded protein: CASSQYRDGYTF.

This clonotype was counted many times. The V call is TRBV20-1, the J call TRBJ1-1; 7 bases line up with TRBD1. The CDR3 length is 14 residues. The trim removed 4 bases at V and 0 bases at J, leaving 5 bases unmatched. The germline gives CDR1 DFQATT, CDR2 SNEGSKA (reference sequence). Here the CDR3 DNA reads TGCAGTGCTAAGATCACAGGGGTGAACACTGAAGCTTTCTTT. It encodes CSAKITGVNTEAFF.

This chain links TRBV4-1 with TRBJ1-1, with D perhaps matching TRBD1 (6 bases). The germline V gene encodes CDR1 MGHRA and CDR2 YSYEKL. The CDR3 sequence is 14 residues long. Trimming shortened V by 2 bases and J by 1 base, and 8 bases separated the two germline ends. CDR3 residues: CASSQSTGNTEAFF. The CDR3 DNA sequence: TGCGCCAGCAGCCAATCGACAGGGAACACTGAAGCTTTCTTT.

Regarding this clonotype: Here the CDR3 omits its conserved ending phenylalanine or tryptophan, so a read error is the likely source. This rearrangement joins TRBV10-3 to TRBJ1-1; D is unresolved. CDR1 is ENHRY, CDR2 SYGVKD, per germline. The CDR3 has 14 residues. The CDR3 loop reads CAISERPMKTEAFL. CDR3 in DNA: TGTGCCATCAGTGAACGACCCATGAAAACTGAAGCTTTCCTT.

This clonotype was detected ten times or more. The V call is TRBV19, the J call TRBJ2-4, with TRBD1 as a possible D gene (5 bases). The CDR3 contains 16 residues. Between the trimmed V and J ends, which lost 2 bases and 1 base, there was a span of 12 bases. Germline V gene sequence: CDR1 LNHDA, CDR2 SQIVND (reference sequence). The CDR3, as DNA: TGTGCCAGTAGTATATCGGCAGGGTGGGCCAAAAACATTCAGTACTTC. Protein: CASSISAGWAKNIQYF.

This clonotype was picked up many times. V gene TRBV6-1 combines with J gene TRBJ1-1; D ambiguous. CDR1 is MNHNS, CDR2 SASEGT, per germline. The CDR3 is made up of 15 amino acids. V lost 6 bases to trimming and J lost 1 base, with 15 bases between them. The CDR3 protein is CASRTSFRGNTEAFF. The CDR3 nucleotides read TGTGCCAGCAGGACCTCATTTAGAGGGAACACTGAAGCTTTCTTT.

This clonotype was picked up many times. The V call is TRBV20-1, the J call TRBJ2-2; 13 nucleotides align to TRBD2. V lost 6 bases to trimming and J lost 7 bases; unmatched junction nucleotides: 8. This CDR3 is built from 15 residues. The germline V gene has CDR1 DFQATT and CDR2 SNEGSKA (reference sequence). In DNA form, the CDR3 reads TGCAGTGCCCAGACGACTAGCGGGAGGTTCGGGGAGCTGTTTTTT. Protein: CSAQTTSGRFGELFF.

In this sample, this clonotype turned up many times. V and J are TRBV7-9 and TRBJ2-1, with 7 bases matching TRBD2. The trim removed 5 bases at V and 7 bases at J, leaving 5 bases unmatched. Germline lookup yields CDR1 SEHNR and CDR2 FQNEAQ (reference sequence). The CDR3 sequence is 13 residues long. CDR3 bases: TGTGCCAGCAGCATCCACGGGAGGAATGAGCAGTTCTTC. Translating it yields CASSIHGRNEQFF. Using reference TRBV7-9 and TRBJ2-1 for the parts outside the CDR3, the full variable domain is DTGVSQNPRHKITKRGQNVTFRCDPISEHNRLYWYRQTLGQGPEFLTYFQNEAQLEKSRLLSDRFSAERPKGSFSTLEIQRTEQGDSAMYLCASSIHGRNEQFFGPGTRLTVL.

As to this clonotype: Since the CDR3 does not end with the conserved phenylalanine or tryptophan, this likely comes from a read error. The genes are TRBV11-2 and TRBJ1-2; D uncertain. V was trimmed by 2 bases and J by 1 base, leaving 11 bases between them. CDR3 size: 15 residues. The germline gives CDR1 SGHAT, CDR2 FQNNGV. CDR3 nucleotide sequence: TGTGCCAGCAGCTTAAGGTCTAGCAATAACTATGGCTACACCCTC. Protein sequence: CASSLRSSNNYGYTL.

The chain carries TRBV5-4 and TRBJ1-2; D uncertain. V lost 0 bases and J 8 bases, leaving 14 bases between the germline ends. This CDR3 comprises 14 residues. CDR1 and CDR2 from the germline V gene are SGHNT and YYREEE (reference sequence). CDR3 in DNA: TGTGCCAGCAGCTTGGGGAGGGCCTATGTAGGCTACACCTTC. Encoded protein: CASSLGRAYVGYTF.

As for this clonotype: A read error is possible here, since a much larger clone lies one base away. The V call is TRBV11-1, the J call TRBJ2-7; D gene unclear. Trimming took 5 bases from V and 12 from J, leaving 14 bases between them. The CDR3 has 11 amino acids. CDR1 and CDR2 (germline): SGHAT, FQDESV (reference sequence). The CDR3 protein is CASSLMSVRYF. For the CDR3, the DNA is TGTGCCAGCAGCCTTATGTCGGTGCGGTACTTC.

This clonotype was seen a handful of times. J is TRBJ1-1 and V is TRBV18; the D gene is possibly TRBD1 (5 bases). The length of the CDR3 is 13 residues. Trimming pared 6 bases from V and 9 bases from J, leaving 17 bases between. Germline V gene lookup returns CDR1 KGHSH and CDR2 LQKENI. The CDR3 nucleotides read TGTGCCAGCTCCACGGGGGGTTACGAGAAAGCTTTCTTT. Translated: CASSTGGYEKAFF. The full variable domain, completed using reference TRBV18 and TRBJ1-1, is NAGVMQNPRHLVRRRGQEARLRCSPMKGHSHVYWYRQLPEEGLKFMVYLQKENIIDESGMPKERFSAEFPKEGPSILRIQQVVRGDSAAYFCASSTGGYEKAFFGQGTRLTVV.

This clonotype was counted at least ten times. The V call is TRBV15, the J call TRBJ2-3; 10 nucleotides match TRBD2. The ends lost 4 bases at V and 0 bases at J; junction bases unmatched: 7. The CDR3 loop spans 17 amino acids. Germline assignment: CDR1 LNHNV and CDR2 YYDKDF (reference sequence). The CDR3 region has the DNA TGTGCCACCAGCAACCGAGCGGGAGGGCCAAGCACAGATACGCAGTATTTT. Translating it yields CATSNRAGGPSTDTQYF. Full variable domain (missing parts from reference TRBV15 and TRBJ2-3): DAMVIQNPRYQVTQFGKPVTLSCSQTLNHNVMYWYQQKSSQAPKLLFHYYDKDFNNEADTPDNFQSRRPNTSFCFLDIRSPGLGDTAMYLCATSNRAGGPSTDTQYFGPGTRLTVL.

Many counts were recorded for this clonotype. This chain connects TRBV20-1 to TRBJ1-4; weak D call: TRBD1 (5 bases). From germline, CDR1 is DFQATT and CDR2 SNEGSKA (reference sequence). The CDR3 spans 13 residues. V was trimmed by 5 bases and J by 10 bases, leaving 17 bases between them. DNA for the CDR3: TGCAGTGCTCCCCGGGACCTCGGAGGAAAACTGTTTTTT. It is translated as CSAPRDLGGKLFF.

J is TRBJ2-1 and V is TRBV20-1; TRBD2 aligns across 10 bases. Germline CDR1 is DFQATT and CDR2 is SNEGSKA (reference sequence). This CDR3 comprises 20 residues. Trimming removed 5 bases from V and 2 bases from J; junction bases left unmatched: 21. The CDR3 loop reads CSAVGLRLAGGRKPYNEQFF. The CDR3 DNA reads as TGCAGTGCTGTTGGGTTAAGATTAGCGGGGGGTCGAAAACCCTACAATGAGCAGTTCTTC.

This clonotype has a count of ten or more. This chain uses TRBV7-2 with TRBJ2-5; 7 nucleotides align to TRBD1. From germline, CDR1 is SGHTA and CDR2 FQGNSA. The V gene end was trimmed by 6 bases and the J gene end by 4 bases; junction bases not matched to a gene: 8. The CDR3 is 14 residues long. In DNA form, the CDR3 reads TGTGCCAGCAGAACCAGCACAGGGGTAGAGACCCAGTACTTC. Translation: CASRTSTGVETQYF.

Only one count was recorded for this clonotype. The V and J genes are TRBV7-2 and TRBJ1-3; the match to TRBD1 covers 10 bases. Germline loops: CDR1 SGHTA, CDR2 FQGNSA. The CDR3 consists of 15 residues. After removal of 5 bases from V and 7 bases from J, the junction contained 8 bases not matched to a gene. The CDR3 DNA is TGTGCCAGCAGCCCTAGGGGACAGGGGATTAACACCATATATTTT. Translation gives CASSPRGQGINTIYF.

This clonotype was picked up many times. This sequence may be a read error, since a much larger clone differs from it by one base. The CDR3 DNA reads TGTGCCAGCAGTTACGGCGGGAGGGTCAATGAGCAGTTCTTC. It yields the protein CASSYGGRVNEQFF. The V gene is TRBV6-5, the J gene TRBJ2-1, with TRBD2 matching over 9 bases. This CDR3 is 14 amino acids long. Germline assignment: CDR1 MNHEY and CDR2 SVGAGI. The V segment lost 2 bases and the J segment 6 bases; nucleotides outside the gene matches: 2.

In this sample, this clonotype turned up many times. The V gene is TRBV5-1, the J gene TRBJ2-7; 12 nucleotides align to TRBD1. The ends lost 4 bases at V and 5 bases at J; junction bases unmatched: 4. The CDR3 is 14 residues long. Germline lookup yields CDR1 SGHRS and CDR2 YFSETQ. The CDR3 is CASSTGTGGNEQYF. The DNA of the CDR3 is TGCGCCAGCAGCACCGGGACAGGGGGCAACGAGCAGTACTTC.

At least ten counts were recorded for this clonotype. The chain recombines TRBV7-6 with TRBJ1-5; tentatively, D is TRBD1 (6 bases). The V and J ends lost 5 bases and 5 bases respectively, with 13 bases between them. In germline, CDR1 is SGHVS, CDR2 FNYEAQ. The CDR3 length is 14 residues. CDR3 sequence: CASSGPGAYQPQHF. The CDR3 nucleotides are TGTGCCAGCAGCGGACCGGGGGCATATCAGCCCCAGCATTTT.

This clonotype was counted ten times or more. The chain carries TRBV6-6 and TRBJ2-1; 10 bases fit TRBD2. Germline values: CDR1 MNHNY, CDR2 SVGAGI (reference sequence). This CDR3 comprises 18 residues. Germline trimming cut 0 bases from V and 4 bases from J; bases unmatched to any gene: 9. This CDR3 is CASSYSPSGLARYNEQFF. Here the CDR3 DNA reads TGTGCCAGCAGTTACTCTCCATCGGGACTAGCGCGTTACAATGAGCAGTTCTTC.

Notes on this clonotype: Because it lacks the conserved phenylalanine or tryptophan at the end, this CDR3 is likely a read error. The chain links TRBV6-2 or TRBV6-3 to TRBJ2-1; D is perhaps TRBD1 (5 bases). Deletions cut 2 bases from V and 0 bases from J, with 11 bases between. The CDR3 is made up of 16 amino acids. The germline V gene has CDR1 MNHEY and CDR2 SVGEGT. The CDR3 reads CASSYVAQGSYNEQFL. The CDR3 DNA follows: TGTGCCAGCAGTTACGTCGCTCAGGGCTCCTACAATGAGCAGTTCCTC.

This clonotype was counted only a few times. The J gene is TRBJ2-7, the V gene TRBV3-1; D call uncertain. The CDR3 sequence is 13 residues long. The germline gives CDR1 LGHDT, CDR2 YNNKEL (reference sequence). Between the trimmed V and J ends, which lost 2 bases and 4 bases, there was a span of 9 bases. As DNA, the CDR3 is TGTGCCAGCAGCCAACAGGACCCTTACGAGCAGTACTTC. Translation: CASSQQDPYEQYF.

This clonotype was counted ten times or more. The chain carries TRBV20-1 and TRBJ1-3; D gene unclear. The CDR3 is 13 residues long. V lost 5 bases to trimming and J lost 2 bases, with 10 bases between them. From germline, CDR1 is DFQATT and CDR2 SNEGSKA (reference sequence). The DNA of the CDR3 is TGCAGTGCTCCTCTTGGCGCTGGAAACACCATATATTTT. Translation gives CSAPLGAGNTIYF.